The sequence of this T cell receptor (beta chain) was determined in a study of technical replicates of blood from a few donors. Sequenced by immunoSEQ multiplex PCR; TCRdb stores in-frame clones only, minus some. This table has about 80,000 clones, roughly 97% appearing once. This CDR3 region has 13 residues. Per germline, CDR1 LGHNT and CDR2 FRNRAP. Trimming cost V 2 bases and J 2 bases, with 7 bases left between them. This TCR came from a human donor in good health. The sequencing input was T cells isolated from PBMCs. This sequence joins TRBV12-5 and TRBJ2-7, with a possible D match to TRBD1 (5 bases). CDR3 nucleotides: TGTGCTAGTGGTTTGATAGGGGCCTACGAGCAGTACTTC. It specifies CASGLIGAYEQYF.